This T cell receptor beta chain was sequenced in a study of neurological immune-mediated disorders. Regarding the study as a whole: No CDR3 amino acid sequences recurred among expanded clones across subjects, suggesting private repertoires in all groups.

Germline CDR1 SGDLS, CDR2 YYNGEE. There are 13 residues in the CDR3. V lost 4 bases and J lost 9; bases outside the gene matches: 3. There are many counts of this clonotype. Its specificity is unknown. From the 5' RACE reads, TCRdb called clonotypes with MiXCR, one entry per CDR3 protein. The sample includes 65,000 to 80,000 distinct CDR3 sequences, about 15% of them seen just once. The chain is built from TRBV9 and TRBJ2-1, with TRBD2 matching 11 bases. The TCR sequence derives from a woman in her 40s in good health. The sample comprised PBMCs. This chain's CDR3 is CASSPSGGLEQFF. CDR3 bases: TGTGCCAGCAGCCCTAGCGGGGGGCTTGAGCAGTTCTTC.